This entry lists 19 T cell receptor beta chains sequenced from one sample in a study of molecular identifiers for immune sequencing clone quantification. TCRdb passed the PCR reads through MiXCR, listing each CDR3 protein once. This table holds under 650,000 distinct CDR3 sequences, 15% to 20% found once. Sequencing was carried out using naive CD8+ T cells from blood, with Jurkat cell RNA spiked in. This sample's subset: FACS-sorted CD8+CD4-CCR7+CD45RA+ naive T cells. Source of these receptors: a human donor in good health. Some libraries in this study had Jurkat cell RNA spiked in.

This clonotype was counted at least ten times. The V call is TRBV20-1, the J call TRBJ2-7; TRBD1 agrees at 9 bases. The CDR3 has 15 amino acids. The germline V gene has CDR1 DFQATT and CDR2 SNEGSKA (reference sequence). The junction had 14 bases not matched to a gene; V was cut back by 8 bases and J by 3 bases. CDR3 sequence: CSTEQGAPSGYEQYF. The CDR3 bases are TGCAGTACTGAACAGGGGGCACCCTCAGGCTACGAGCAGTACTTC.

This clonotype showed up many times. This chain connects TRBV9 to TRBJ2-3; D is perhaps TRBD1 (5 bases). The CDR3 has 17 residues. Germline values: CDR1 SGDLS, CDR2 YYNGEE. Deletions cut 4 bases from V and 2 bases from J, with 20 bases between. CDR3 sequence reads: CASSYNSGQHDTDTQYF. In DNA form, the CDR3 reads TGTGCCAGCAGCTACAACTCCGGACAACACGACACAGATACGCAGTATTTT. The whole variable domain, remainder taken from reference TRBV9 and TRBJ2-3, is DSGVTQTPKHLITATGQRVTLRCSPRSGDLSVYWYQQSLDQGLQFLIQYYNGEERAKGNILERFSAQQFPDLHSELNLSSLELGDSALYFCASSYNSGQHDTDTQYFGPGTRLTVL.

In this sample, this clonotype turned up many times. The chain employs TRBV5-1 and TRBJ1-3; D unclear. Germline CDR1 SGHRS, CDR2 YFSETQ. The ends were cut back, 0 bases at V and 0 bases at J, with 7 bases in the middle. The CDR3 totals 15 residues. CDR3 DNA sequence: TGCGCCAGCAGCTTGGGGGATGCCTCTGGAAACACCATATATTTT. Its protein is CASSLGDASGNTIYF.

The gene calls are TRBV27 and TRBJ1-4; no clear D gene. Per the germline V gene, CDR1 is MNHEY and CDR2 is SMNVEV (reference sequence). V was shortened by 7 bases and J by 0 bases, with 18 bases between the two germline ends. The CDR3 length is 17 residues. CDR3 region: CASTKLEGITTNEKLFF. Here the CDR3 DNA reads TGTGCCAGCACCAAATTGGAGGGAATCACAACTAATGAAAAACTGTTTTTT.

This clonotype was detected only a few times. The chain recombines TRBV4-3 with TRBJ2-7; D perhaps matches TRBD1 (6 bases). The CDR3 is made up of 16 amino acids. V was shortened by 2 bases and J by 0 bases, with 14 bases between the two germline ends. The germline CDR1 and CDR2 sequences are LGHNA and YSLEER. The CDR3 reads CASSQFRDTISYEQYF. CDR3 nucleotide sequence: TGCGCCAGCAGCCAATTCCGGGACACCATCTCCTACGAGCAGTACTTC.

V gene TRBV2 combines with J gene TRBJ2-5; either TRBD1 or TRBD2 may supply D (5 bases each). Germline V CDR1 and CDR2: SNHLY, FYNNEI. This CDR3 spans 16 amino acids. V lost 8 bases to trimming and J lost 5 bases, with 24 bases between them. As DNA, the CDR3 is TGTGCCAGCCTAGGGACCCATATACCCTTTGTTGAGACCCAGTACTTC. This gives the protein CASLGTHIPFVETQYF. Supplemented by reference TRBV2 and TRBJ2-5, the full variable domain reads EPEVTQTPSHQVTQMGQEVILRCVPISNHLYFYWYRQILGQKVEFLVSFYNNEISEKSEIFDDQFSVERPDGSNFTLKIRSTKLEDSAMYFCASLGTHIPFVETQYFGPGTRLLVL.

This clonotype was observed a few times. The chain is built from TRBV5-1 and TRBJ2-1; 9 bases are a match to TRBD1. Looked up from germline, CDR1 is SGHRS and CDR2 is YFSETQ. V was pared by 0 bases and J by 3 bases, with 4 bases of the junction left unmatched. This CDR3 region has 16 residues. The CDR3: CASSLAWGQGYNEQFF. For the CDR3, the DNA is TGCGCCAGCAGCTTGGCGTGGGGACAGGGCTACAATGAGCAGTTCTTC.

Comments on this clonotype: This sequence may be a read error, since a much larger clone differs from it by one base. The chain employs TRBV2 and TRBJ1-2; D gene unclear. CDR3 length equals 12 residues. Germline V gives CDR1 SNHLY, CDR2 FYNNEI. Written as DNA, the CDR3 is TGTGCCAGCAGTGAAGTTAACTATGACTACACCTTC. This codes for CASSEVNYDYTF.

This rearrangement joins TRBV19 to TRBJ1-5; the match to TRBD1 covers 9 bases. Germline CDR1 and CDR2: LNHDA and SQIVND (reference sequence). After removal of 4 bases from V and 5 bases from J, the junction contained 9 bases not matched to a gene. CDR3 length equals 16 residues. CDR3 coding DNA: TGTGCCAGTAGTACAACGGGACAGGGTCCCGATCAGCCCCAGCATTTT. Amino acid sequence: CASSTTGQGPDQPQHF.

This clonotype came up a few times. One base away lies a much larger clone, so this may be a sequencing read error. The chain links TRBV4-3 to TRBJ2-7, with TRBD2 matching over 7 bases. Germline-derived CDR1 and CDR2 are LGHNA and YSLEER. This CDR3 is 16 amino acids long. The CDR3 DNA is TGCACCAGCAGCCAAGAATGGACTAGGGTGTCGGAAGAGCAGTACTTC. Its protein is CTSSQEWTRVSEEQYF.

Many counts were recorded for this clonotype. CDR3 DNA sequence: TGTGCCAGCAGCTCGTCCACCCAGCCCCAGCATTTT. Translated, it gives CASSSSTQPQHF. The chain recombines TRBV7-9 with TRBJ1-5; D remains ambiguous. Trimming removed 4 bases at V and 7 bases at J, with 8 bases between. This CDR3 contains 12 residues. Germline lookup yields CDR1 SEHNR and CDR2 FQNEAQ (reference sequence).

This clonotype appeared many times. The CDR3 reads CASSREGEKLFF. In DNA, the CDR3 is TGTGCCAGCAGTAGGGAGGGTGAAAAACTGTTTTTT. This chain links TRBV21-1 with TRBJ1-4. TRBV21-1 is a known pseudogene. The CDR3 is 12 amino acids.

This clonotype has only a few counts. The genes are TRBV9 and TRBJ2-7, with unresolved D. V dropped 0 bases and J dropped 6 bases, with 13 bases sitting between them. The CDR3 runs to 14 residues. Per germline, CDR1 SGDLS and CDR2 YYNGEE. The CDR3 nucleotides are TGTGCCAGCAGCGTAGGTGTGGCGGTAGGCGAGCAGTACTTC. Its protein product is CASSVGVAVGEQYF.

V and J are TRBV4-3 and TRBJ1-1, with a tentative D call TRBD1 (6 bases). The CDR3 totals 15 residues. V lost 0 bases, J lost 3 bases, and 11 bases lay in between. Germline V gives CDR1 LGHNA, CDR2 YSLEER. CDR3 residues: CASSQDRGKYTEAFF. Here the CDR3 DNA reads TGCGCCAGCAGCCAAGACAGGGGAAAGTACACTGAAGCTTTCTTT.

A word on this clonotype: A read error is possible here, since a much larger clone lies one base away. The chain couples TRBV20-1 to TRBJ2-3; D gene unclear. The germline CDR1 and CDR2 sequences are DFQATT and SNEGSKA (reference sequence). Trimming removed 4 bases from V and 4 bases from J, with 15 bases in between. There are 14 residues in the CDR3. The CDR3 DNA is TGCAGTGCTAAGGGAACTACCTACGCAGATACGCAGTATTTT. Translation: CSAKGTTYADTQYF.

This clonotype was observed at least ten times. The J gene is TRBJ2-1, the V gene TRBV4-1, with 10 bases matching TRBD1. V shed 4 bases and J 1 base; nucleotides not matched to a gene: 4. The length of the CDR3 is 16 residues. Germline lookup yields CDR1 MGHRA and CDR2 YSYEKL. The CDR3 protein is CASSPRQGASYNEQFF. Here the CDR3 DNA reads TGCGCCAGCAGCCCTAGACAGGGGGCTTCCTACAATGAGCAGTTCTTC.

This clonotype occurred many times. This rearrangement joins TRBV6-2 or TRBV6-3 to TRBJ1-2; 12 positions agree with TRBD1. V dropped 6 bases and J dropped 6; count of bases not matched to a gene: 11. Germline V lookup: CDR1 MNHEY, CDR2 SVGEGT. This CDR3 region has 16 residues. This CDR3 reads CASSLRGTGGANGYTF. CDR3 nucleotides: TGTGCCAGCAGCCTGCGCGGGACAGGGGGCGCGAATGGCTACACCTTC.

At least ten counts were recorded for this clonotype. The rearrangement joins TRBV4-1 to TRBJ1-1; D is possibly TRBD1 (5 bases). This CDR3 contains 15 residues. Between the trimmed V and J ends, which lost 1 base and 3 bases, there was a span of 12 bases. Germline lookup yields CDR1 MGHRA and CDR2 YSYEKL. CDR3 sequence reads: CASSQVRGSYTEAFF. CDR3 in DNA: TGCGCCAGCAGCCAAGTTAGGGGCAGTTACACTGAAGCTTTCTTT.

This clonotype was observed at least ten times. V gene TRBV3-1 combines with J gene TRBJ2-4, with TRBD1 matching over 11 bases. The CDR3 consists of 16 residues. V gave up 4 bases and J gave up 9 bases; unmatched junction bases: 11. Per germline, CDR1 LGHDT and CDR2 YNNKEL (reference sequence). The CDR3 nucleotides are TGTGCCAGCAGCCCCATAAAGGGACAGGGGGTTCGCATTCAGTACTTC. Translating it yields CASSPIKGQGVRIQYF.